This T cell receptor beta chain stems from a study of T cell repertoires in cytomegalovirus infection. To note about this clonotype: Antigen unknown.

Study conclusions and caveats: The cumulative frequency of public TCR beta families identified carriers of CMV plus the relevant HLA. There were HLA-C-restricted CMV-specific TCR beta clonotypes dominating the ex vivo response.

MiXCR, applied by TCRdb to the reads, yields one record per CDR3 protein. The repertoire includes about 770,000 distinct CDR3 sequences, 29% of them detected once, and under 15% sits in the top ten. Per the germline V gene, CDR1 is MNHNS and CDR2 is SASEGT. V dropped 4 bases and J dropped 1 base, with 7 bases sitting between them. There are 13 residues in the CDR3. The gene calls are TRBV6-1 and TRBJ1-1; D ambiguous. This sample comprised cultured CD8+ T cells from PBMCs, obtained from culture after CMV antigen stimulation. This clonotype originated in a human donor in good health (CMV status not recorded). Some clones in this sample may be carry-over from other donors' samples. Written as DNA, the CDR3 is TGTGCCAGCAGTGCCCGGGCGAACACTGAAGCTTTCTTT. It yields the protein CASSARANTEAFF.